The T cell receptor (beta chain) described here comes from a study of radiotherapy plus CTLA-4 blockade in lung cancer. In the study overall: With less than 40% of patients having disease control, objective responses were seen in 15% to 20%.

Profiling relied on immunoSEQ multiplex PCR, and the TCRdb table lists in-frame clones only, not all of them. The table has roughly 60,000 clones, approximately 76% seen once; the top ten hold around 2.8%. V lost 10 bases and J lost 6, with 22 bases in between. This CDR3 has 15 amino acids. CDR1 and CDR2 (germline): LNHDA, SQIVND (reference sequence). Specimen: peripheral blood, collected from a patient treated with radiotherapy plus ipilimumab. The chain links TRBV19 to TRBJ2-1; perhaps TRBD1 as D (8 bases). The clonotype originates from a human donor with non-small cell lung cancer who had a complete response to radiotherapy plus ipilimumab. CDR3 DNA: TGTGCCACTATAAAGGGGAACAGGGGGGGCAATGAGCAGTTCTTC. It specifies CATIKGNRGGNEQFF.